Described below is a single TCR beta chain sequence and its context. What it recognizes is unknown. Time point indicated: cycle 4 day 1 (C4D1), after 5 to 7 weeks of nivolumab. Each of the patients experienced relapse following autologous stem cell transplantation, and their brentuximab vedotin exposure differed. Starting with thawed PBMCs, CD4+ T cells were purified by magnetic negative selection. Best responses fell into complete response, partial response or progressive disease. Trimming stripped 1 base from V and 2 bases from J, with 11 bases between. Germline CDR1 and CDR2: SGHVS and FQNEAQ. This CDR3 contains 16 residues. TCRdb's table, derived via immunoSEQ multiplex PCR, lists solely in-frame clones and lacks some. The table lists some 27,000 clones, more than 80% of them singletons. This specimen belongs to a study of PD-1 blockade in classical Hodgkin lymphoma. The study, taken as a whole, reports: Those achieving complete response showed baseline diversity like newly diagnosed patients.

The V and J genes are TRBV7-8 and TRBJ2-2; unclear D gene. The sequence was obtained from a human donor with classical Hodgkin lymphoma. The sample was CD4+ T cells from blood, taken before the fourth cycle of nivolumab. CDR3 sequence reads: CASSLGVLTNTGELFF. CDR3 coding DNA: TGTGCCAGCAGCTTAGGAGTCCTAACAAACACCGGGGAGCTGTTTTTT.